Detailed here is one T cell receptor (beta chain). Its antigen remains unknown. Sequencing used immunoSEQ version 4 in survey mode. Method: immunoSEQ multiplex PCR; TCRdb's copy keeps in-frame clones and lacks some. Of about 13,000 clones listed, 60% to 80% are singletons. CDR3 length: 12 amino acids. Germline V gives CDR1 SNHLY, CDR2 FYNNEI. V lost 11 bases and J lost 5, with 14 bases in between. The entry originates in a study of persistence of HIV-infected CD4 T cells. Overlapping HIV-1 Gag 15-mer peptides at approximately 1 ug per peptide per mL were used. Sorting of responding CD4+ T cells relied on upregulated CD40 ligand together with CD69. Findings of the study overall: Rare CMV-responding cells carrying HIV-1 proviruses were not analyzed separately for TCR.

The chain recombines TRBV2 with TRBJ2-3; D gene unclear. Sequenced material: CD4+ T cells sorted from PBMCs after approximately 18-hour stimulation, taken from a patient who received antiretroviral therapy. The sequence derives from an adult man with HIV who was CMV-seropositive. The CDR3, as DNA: TGTGCCGCCCGGCTAATAGTAGATACGCAGTATTTT. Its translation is CAARLIVDTQYF.